This T cell receptor beta chain was documented in a study of regulatory T cells in long-lasting Graves disease. To note about this clonotype: The target antigen is unknown.

Time point: persistent/refractory GD, antithyroid drugs over 5 years with positive TRAb. TCR sequences were obtained from RNA taken from PBMCs. With iRepertoire HTBI primers and Arm-PCR of CDR3 regions, TCR beta libraries were built. In TCRdb, the multiplex PCR reads were re-called with MiXCR into one record per CDR3 protein. The data contain about 460,000 distinct CDR3 sequences, 22% of them singletons. The study's findings and limits: Persistent patients shared more public clonotypes (roughly 2,500) than new patients (about 960).

Sequences were derived from peripheral blood mononuclear cells (PBMCs), sampled when the disease was refractory, from a patient treated with antithyroid drugs. This sequence was found in a female donor with Graves disease.

The CDR3 sequence: CSARQGLYYGYTF. CDR3 sequence (DNA): TGCAGCGCCCGACAGGGTCTGTACTATGGCTACACCTTC. This sequence joins TRBV29-1 and TRBJ1-2, with 7 bases matching TRBD1. CDR1 is SQVTM and CDR2 is ANQGSEA in the germline V gene. This CDR3 has 13 residues. V was pared by 7 bases and J by 3 bases, with 8 bases of the junction left unmatched. Full variable domain (outside the CDR3, taken from reference TRBV29-1 and TRBJ1-2): SAVISQKPSRDICQRGTSLTIQCQVDSQVTMMFWYRQQPGQSLTLIATANQGSEATYESGFVIDKFPISRPNLTFSTLTVSNMSPEDSSIYLCSARQGLYYGYTFGSGTRLTVV.